The entry below describes one T cell receptor (beta chain). Antigen unknown. The data stem from a study of response to subunit inactivated influenza vaccine. This CDR3 spans 15 amino acids. Between the trimmed V and J ends, which lost 3 bases and 0 bases, there was a span of 9 bases. Germline CDR1 MDHEN, CDR2 SYDVKM. TCRdb ran MiXCR on the RT-PCR reads and lists one entry per CDR3 protein. The sample lists some 640,000 distinct CDR3 sequences, about 14% occurring once. General study findings and limits: Authors suggested that a seasonal influenza vaccination recruits few new T cells each time.

The rearrangement links TRBV28 to TRBJ1-5; D is unresolved. This material consisted of PBMCs from blood, taken approximately 15 days before vaccination. This receptor was identified in a man aged 50 to 59 who received an inactivated influenza vaccine. The CDR3 DNA follows: TGTGCCAGCAGTTTGGGTTACGGTAGCAATCAGCCCCAGCATTTT. Encoded protein: CASSLGYGSNQPQHF.